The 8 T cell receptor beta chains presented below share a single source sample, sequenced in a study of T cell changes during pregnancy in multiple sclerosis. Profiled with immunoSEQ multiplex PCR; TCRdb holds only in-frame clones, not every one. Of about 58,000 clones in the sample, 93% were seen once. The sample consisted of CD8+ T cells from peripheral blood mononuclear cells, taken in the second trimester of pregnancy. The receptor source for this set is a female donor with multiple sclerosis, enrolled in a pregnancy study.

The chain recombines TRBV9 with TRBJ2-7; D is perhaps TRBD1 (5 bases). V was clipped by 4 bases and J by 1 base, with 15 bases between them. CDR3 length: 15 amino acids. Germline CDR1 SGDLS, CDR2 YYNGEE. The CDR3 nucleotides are TGTGCCAGCAGCCCGGAGAGACAGAGTTCCTACGAGCAGTACTTC. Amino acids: CASSPERQSSYEQYF. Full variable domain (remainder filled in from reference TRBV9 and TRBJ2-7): DSGVTQTPKHLITATGQRVTLRCSPRSGDLSVYWYQQSLDQGLQFLIQYYNGEERAKGNILERFSAQQFPDLHSELNLSSLELGDSALYFCASSPERQSSYEQYFGPGTRLTVT.

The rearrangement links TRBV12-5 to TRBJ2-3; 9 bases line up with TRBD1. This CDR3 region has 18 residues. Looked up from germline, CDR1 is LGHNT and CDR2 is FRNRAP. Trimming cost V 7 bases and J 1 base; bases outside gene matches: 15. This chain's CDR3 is CASVGDRDRAGGTDTQYF. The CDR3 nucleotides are TGTGCTAGTGTTGGCGACCGGGACAGGGCTGGGGGCACAGATACGCAGTATTTT.

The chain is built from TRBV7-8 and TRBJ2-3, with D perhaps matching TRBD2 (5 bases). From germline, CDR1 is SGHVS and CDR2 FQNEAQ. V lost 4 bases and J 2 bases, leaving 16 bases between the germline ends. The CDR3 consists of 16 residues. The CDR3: CASSSLATPFTDTQYF. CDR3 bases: TGTGCCAGCAGCTCATTAGCGACCCCCTTCACAGATACGCAGTATTTT.

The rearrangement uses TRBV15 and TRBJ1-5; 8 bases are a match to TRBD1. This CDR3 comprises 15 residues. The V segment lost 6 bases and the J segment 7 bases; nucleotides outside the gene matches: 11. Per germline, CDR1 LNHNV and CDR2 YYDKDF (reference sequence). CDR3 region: CATSLSGGAYQPQHF. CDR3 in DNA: TGTGCCACCAGTCTATCAGGGGGCGCCTACCAGCCCCAGCATTTT.

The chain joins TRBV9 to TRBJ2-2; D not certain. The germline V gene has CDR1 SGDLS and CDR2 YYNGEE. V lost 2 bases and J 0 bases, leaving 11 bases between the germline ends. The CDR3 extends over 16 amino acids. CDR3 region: CASSVRRRPNTGELFF. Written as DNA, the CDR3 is TGTGCCAGCAGCGTCCGGAGAAGGCCGAACACCGGGGAGCTGTTTTTT.

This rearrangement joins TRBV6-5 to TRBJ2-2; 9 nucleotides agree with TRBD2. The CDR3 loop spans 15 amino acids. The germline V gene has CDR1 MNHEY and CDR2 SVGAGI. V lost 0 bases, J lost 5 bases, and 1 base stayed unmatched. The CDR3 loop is CASSYSLAGTGELFF. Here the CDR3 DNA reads TGTGCCAGCAGTTACTCTCTAGCGGGAACCGGGGAGCTGTTTTTT.

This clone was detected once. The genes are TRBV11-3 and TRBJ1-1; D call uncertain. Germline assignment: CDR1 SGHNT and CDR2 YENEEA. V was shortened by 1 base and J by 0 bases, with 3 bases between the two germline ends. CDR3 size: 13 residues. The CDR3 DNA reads TGTGCCAGCAGCTTAGGAGTGAACACTGAAGCTTTCTTT. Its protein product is CASSLGVNTEAFF.

The CDR3 DNA follows: TGCGCCAGCAGCCATTTACAGGGGACCTATGGCTACACCTTC. Amino acid sequence: CASSHLQGTYGYTF. This sequence joins TRBV4-1 and TRBJ1-2; 7 nucleotides agree with TRBD1. The V gene's germline CDR1 is MGHRA and CDR2 YSYEKL. V was clipped by 3 bases and J by 4 bases; unmatched bases: 5. CDR3 size: 14 residues.